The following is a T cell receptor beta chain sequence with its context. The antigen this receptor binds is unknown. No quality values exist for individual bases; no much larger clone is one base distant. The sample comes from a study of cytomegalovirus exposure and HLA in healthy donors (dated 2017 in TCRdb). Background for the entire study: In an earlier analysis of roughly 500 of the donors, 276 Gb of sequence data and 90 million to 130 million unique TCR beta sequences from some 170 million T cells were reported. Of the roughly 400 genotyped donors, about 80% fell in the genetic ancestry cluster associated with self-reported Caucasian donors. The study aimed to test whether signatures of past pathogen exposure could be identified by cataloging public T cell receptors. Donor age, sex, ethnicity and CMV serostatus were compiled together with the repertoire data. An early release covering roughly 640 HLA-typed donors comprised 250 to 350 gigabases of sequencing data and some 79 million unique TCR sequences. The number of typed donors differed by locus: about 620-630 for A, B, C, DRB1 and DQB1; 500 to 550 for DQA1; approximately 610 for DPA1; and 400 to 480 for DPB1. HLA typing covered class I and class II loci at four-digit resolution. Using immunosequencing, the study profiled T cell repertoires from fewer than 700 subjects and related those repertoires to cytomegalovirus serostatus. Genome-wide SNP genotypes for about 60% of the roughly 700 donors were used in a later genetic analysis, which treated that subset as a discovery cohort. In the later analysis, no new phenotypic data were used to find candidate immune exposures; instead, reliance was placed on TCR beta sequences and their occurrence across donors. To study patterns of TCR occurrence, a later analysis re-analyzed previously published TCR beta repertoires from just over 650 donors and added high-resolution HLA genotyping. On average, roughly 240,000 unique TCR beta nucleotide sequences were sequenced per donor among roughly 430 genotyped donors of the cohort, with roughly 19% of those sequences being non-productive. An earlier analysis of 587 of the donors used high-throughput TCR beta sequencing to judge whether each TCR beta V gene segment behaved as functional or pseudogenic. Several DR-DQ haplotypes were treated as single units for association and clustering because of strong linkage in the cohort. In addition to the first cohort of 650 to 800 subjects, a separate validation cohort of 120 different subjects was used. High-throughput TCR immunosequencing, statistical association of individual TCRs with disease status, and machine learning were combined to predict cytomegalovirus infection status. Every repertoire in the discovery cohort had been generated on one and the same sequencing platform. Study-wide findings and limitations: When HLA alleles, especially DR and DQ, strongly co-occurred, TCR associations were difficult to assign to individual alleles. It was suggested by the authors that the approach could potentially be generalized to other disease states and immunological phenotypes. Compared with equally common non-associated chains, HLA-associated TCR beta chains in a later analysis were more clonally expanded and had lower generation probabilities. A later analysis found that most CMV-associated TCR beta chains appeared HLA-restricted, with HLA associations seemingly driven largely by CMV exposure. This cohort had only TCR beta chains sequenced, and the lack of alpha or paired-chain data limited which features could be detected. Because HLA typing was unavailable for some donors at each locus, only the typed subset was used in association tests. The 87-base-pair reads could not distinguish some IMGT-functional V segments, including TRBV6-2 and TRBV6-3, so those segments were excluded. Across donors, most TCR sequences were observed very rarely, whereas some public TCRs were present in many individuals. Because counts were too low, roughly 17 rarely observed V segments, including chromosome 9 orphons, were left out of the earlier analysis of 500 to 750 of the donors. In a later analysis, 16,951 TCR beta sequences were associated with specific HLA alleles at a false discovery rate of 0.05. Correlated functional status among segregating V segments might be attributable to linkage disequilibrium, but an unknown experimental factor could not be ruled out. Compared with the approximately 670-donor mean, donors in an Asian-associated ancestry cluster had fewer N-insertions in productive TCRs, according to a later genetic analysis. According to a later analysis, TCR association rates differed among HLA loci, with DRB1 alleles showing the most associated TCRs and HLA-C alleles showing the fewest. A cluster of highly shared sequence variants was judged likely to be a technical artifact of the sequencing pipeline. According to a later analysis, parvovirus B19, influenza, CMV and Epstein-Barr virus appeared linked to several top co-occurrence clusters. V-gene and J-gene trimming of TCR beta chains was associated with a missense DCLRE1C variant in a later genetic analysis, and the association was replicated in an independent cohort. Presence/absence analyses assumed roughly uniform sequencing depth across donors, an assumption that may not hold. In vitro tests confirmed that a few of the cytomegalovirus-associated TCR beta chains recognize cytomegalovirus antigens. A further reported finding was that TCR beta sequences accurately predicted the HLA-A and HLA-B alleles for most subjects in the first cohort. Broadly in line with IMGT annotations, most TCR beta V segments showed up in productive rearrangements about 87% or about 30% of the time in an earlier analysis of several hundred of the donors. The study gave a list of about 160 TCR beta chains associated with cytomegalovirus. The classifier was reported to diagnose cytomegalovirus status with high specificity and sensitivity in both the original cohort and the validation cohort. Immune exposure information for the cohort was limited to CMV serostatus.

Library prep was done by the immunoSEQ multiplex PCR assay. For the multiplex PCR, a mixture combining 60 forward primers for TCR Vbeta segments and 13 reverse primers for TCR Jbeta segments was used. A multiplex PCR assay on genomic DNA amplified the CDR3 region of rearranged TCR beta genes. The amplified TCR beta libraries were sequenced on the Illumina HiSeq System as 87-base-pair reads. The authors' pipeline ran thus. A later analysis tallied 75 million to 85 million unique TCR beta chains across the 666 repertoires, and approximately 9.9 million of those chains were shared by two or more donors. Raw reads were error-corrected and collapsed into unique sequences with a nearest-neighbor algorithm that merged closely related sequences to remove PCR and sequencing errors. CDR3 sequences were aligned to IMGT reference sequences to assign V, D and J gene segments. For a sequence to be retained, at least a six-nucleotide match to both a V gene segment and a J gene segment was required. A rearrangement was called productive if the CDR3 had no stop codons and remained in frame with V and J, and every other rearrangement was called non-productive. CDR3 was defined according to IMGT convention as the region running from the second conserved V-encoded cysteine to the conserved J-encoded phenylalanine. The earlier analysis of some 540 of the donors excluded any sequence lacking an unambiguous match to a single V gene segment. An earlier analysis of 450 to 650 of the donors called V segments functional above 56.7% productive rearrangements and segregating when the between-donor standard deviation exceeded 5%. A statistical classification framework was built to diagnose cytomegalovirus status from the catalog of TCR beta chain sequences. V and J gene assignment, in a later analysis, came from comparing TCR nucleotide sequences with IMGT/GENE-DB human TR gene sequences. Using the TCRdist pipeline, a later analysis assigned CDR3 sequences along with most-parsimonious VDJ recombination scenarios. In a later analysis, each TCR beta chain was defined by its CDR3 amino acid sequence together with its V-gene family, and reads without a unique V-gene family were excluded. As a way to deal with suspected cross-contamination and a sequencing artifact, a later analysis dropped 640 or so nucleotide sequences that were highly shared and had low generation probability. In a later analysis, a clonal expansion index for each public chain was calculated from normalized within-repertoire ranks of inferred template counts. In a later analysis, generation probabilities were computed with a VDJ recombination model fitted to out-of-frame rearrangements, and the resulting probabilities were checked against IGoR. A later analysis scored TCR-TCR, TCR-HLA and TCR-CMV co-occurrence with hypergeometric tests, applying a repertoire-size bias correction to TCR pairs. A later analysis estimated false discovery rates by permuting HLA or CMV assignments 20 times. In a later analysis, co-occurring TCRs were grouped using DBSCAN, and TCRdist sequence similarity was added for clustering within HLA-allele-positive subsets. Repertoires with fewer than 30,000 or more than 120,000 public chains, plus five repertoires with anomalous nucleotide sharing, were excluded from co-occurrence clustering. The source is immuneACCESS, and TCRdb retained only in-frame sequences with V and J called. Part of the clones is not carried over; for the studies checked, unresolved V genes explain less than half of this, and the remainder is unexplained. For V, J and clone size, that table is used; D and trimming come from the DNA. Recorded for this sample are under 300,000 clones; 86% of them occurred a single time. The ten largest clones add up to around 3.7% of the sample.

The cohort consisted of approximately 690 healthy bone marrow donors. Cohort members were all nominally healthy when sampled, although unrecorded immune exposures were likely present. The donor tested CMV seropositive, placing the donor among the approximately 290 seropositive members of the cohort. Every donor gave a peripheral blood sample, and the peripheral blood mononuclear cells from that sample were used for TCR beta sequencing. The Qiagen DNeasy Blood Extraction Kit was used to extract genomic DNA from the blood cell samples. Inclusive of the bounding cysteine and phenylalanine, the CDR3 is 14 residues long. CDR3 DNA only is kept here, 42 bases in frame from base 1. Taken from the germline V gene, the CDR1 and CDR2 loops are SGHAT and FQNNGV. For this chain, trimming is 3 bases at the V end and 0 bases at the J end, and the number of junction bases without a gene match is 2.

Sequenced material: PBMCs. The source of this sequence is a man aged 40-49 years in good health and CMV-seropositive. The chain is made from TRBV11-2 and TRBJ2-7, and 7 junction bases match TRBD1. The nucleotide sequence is TGTGCCAGCAGCTTGACAGGGTCCTCCTACGAGCAGTACTTC. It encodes CASSLTGSSYEQYF.